This TCR beta chain is drawn from a study of T-cell reconstitution after alpha-beta-depleted transplantation in children. Preparing the TCRbeta library involved the use of unique molecular identifiers. In TCRdb, the PCR reads were re-called with MiXCR into one record per CDR3 protein. This table has hundreds of thousands of distinct CDR3 sequences, under 15% appearing once. Germline V lookup: CDR1 MGHRA, CDR2 YSYEKL. The ends lost 1 base at V and 7 bases at J; junction bases unmatched: 8. The CDR3 spans 15 residues. The chain employs TRBV4-1 and TRBJ2-3, with 7 bases fitting TRBD2. This specimen was PBMCs, taken before TCRalphabeta/CD19-depleted stem cell transplant. The receptor was derived from a girl aged 2 to 10 with congenital amegakaryocytic thrombocytopenia, due to receive a stem cell transplant. The CDR3 region has the DNA TGCGCCAGCAGCCAAGTGGGGGGGAGTCGGAATACGCAGTATTTT. Protein product: CASSQVGGSRNTQYF.